A selection of T cell receptor beta chains follows, all from one sample in a study of blood T cells in healthy people across ages. Each CDR3 protein gets one entry after TCRdb re-called the 5' RACE reads with MiXCR. This table holds around 1,700,000 distinct CDR3 sequences, 28% found once. Sequenced: blood. These receptors came from a woman in her twenties or thirties in good health. The CDR3 runs from the conserved cysteine through the conserved F or W. Fields, in order: J gene, V gene, clone size, D gene, CDR3 protein, CDR3 DNA. D genes are given only for firm matches. The size entry is marked missing in some rows and otherwise reads once, few, many or a size class.

TRBJ1-2 TRBV2 . . CASSALRGVDGYTF TGTGCCAGCAGTGCACTCCGGGGAGTGGATGGCTACACCTTC
TRBJ2-1 TRBV10-3 . TRBD2 CAISASGDNEQFF TGTGCCATCAGTGCTAGCGGAGACAATGAGCAGTTCTTC
TRBJ2-1 TRBV29-1 . . CSVEDQSSYNEQFF TGCAGCGTTGAAGACCAGAGCTCCTACAATGAGCAGTTCTTC
TRBJ2-1 TRBV25-1 . . CAGSEYGEQFF TGTGCCGGCAGTGAATACGGGGAGCAGTTCTTC
TRBJ2-1 TRBV13 few TRBD1 CASSPDRDLYNEQFF TGTGCCAGCAGCCCGGACAGGGACCTCTACAATGAGCAGTTCTTC
TRBJ1-1 TRBV29-1 few . CSVRRSPDPGTEAFF TGCAGCGTTCGACGCAGCCCCGACCCGGGCACTGAAGCTTTCTTT
TRBJ2-5 TRBV11-2 many . CASRSRGGQETQYF TGTGCCAGCAGATCTAGGGGGGGTCAAGAGACCCAGTACTTC
TRBJ2-3 TRBV5-1 few TRBD2 CASSLASGGVTDTQYF TGCGCCAGCAGCTTGGCTAGCGGGGGGGTCACAGATACGCAGTATTTT
TRBJ2-3 TRBV6-2/TRBV6-3 few TRBD2 CASRPGLAGEVDTQYF TGTGCCAGCAGACCCGGACTAGCGGGAGAGGTGGATACGCAGTATTTT
TRBJ1-1 TRBV5-8 few . CASSSGAPNTEAFF TGTGCCAGCAGCTCAGGCGCACCCAACACTGAAGCTTTCTTT
TRBJ2-1 TRBV20-1 many . CSASEFNEQFF TGCAGTGCTAGCGAGTTCAATGAGCAGTTCTTC
TRBJ2-7 TRBV5-1 . TRBD1 CASSLEQGSAYEQYF TGCGCCAGCAGCCTCGAACAGGGGTCTGCCTACGAGCAGTACTTC
TRBJ2-4 TRBV15 many TRBD2 CATSRVSGSKLRSIQYF TGTGCCACCAGCAGAGTGAGCGGGAGCAAACTAAGGAGCATTCAGTACTTC
TRBJ2-1 TRBV7-6 . . CASSFGTFYNEQFF TGTGCCAGCAGCTTCGGGACTTTTTACAATGAGCAGTTCTTC
TRBJ2-2 TRBV30 . TRBD2 CAWSGGSTDTGELFF TGTGCCTGGAGTGGCGGGAGTACCGACACCGGGGAGCTGTTTTTT
TRBJ2-1 TRBV4-3 few . CASSQAILTAGHNEQFF TGCGCCAGCAGCCAAGCTATACTTACGGCAGGGCATAATGAGCAGTTCTTC
TRBJ2-3 TRBV20-1 . TRBD2 CSAPPGLAGEPTDAQYF TGCAGTGCCCCCCCGGGACTAGCGGGAGAGCCCACAGATGCGCAGTATTTT
TRBJ1-1 TRBV20-1 few . CSAVTVGGTEAFF TGCAGTGCGGTAACAGTGGGGGGCACTGAAGCTTTCTTT
TRBJ1-1 TRBV7-2 many . CASSLAGIEAFF TGTGCCAGCAGCTTGGCGGGTATTGAAGCTTTCTTT
TRBJ2-5 TRBV2 . TRBD1 CASSQGQGSLVEETQYF TGTGCCAGCAGTCAGGGACAGGGGTCTTTAGTCGAAGAGACCCAGTACTTC
TRBJ1-1 TRBV6-5 . TRBD1 CASRPRQGETEAFF TGTGCCAGCAGGCCCCGACAGGGTGAGACTGAAGCTTTCTTT
TRBJ2-7 TRBV29-1 many . CSVDTDVREQYF TGCAGCGTTGATACCGACGTTCGAGAGCAGTACTTC
TRBJ2-2 TRBV7-9 . TRBD1 CASSPTDRAFTGELFF TGTGCCAGCAGCCCAACAGACAGGGCCTTCACCGGGGAGCTGTTTTTT
TRBJ2-7 TRBV10-3 few . CAISSPVDEQYF TGTGCCATCAGTTCTCCGGTTGACGAGCAGTACTTC
TRBJ1-4 TRBV7-9 . . CASSNDSGHPKEKRFF TGTGCCAGCAGCAACGACAGCGGACACCCTAAGGAAAAACGGTTTTTT
TRBJ2-7 TRBV20-1 . TRBD2 CSAIPGLAGGEIQYF TGCAGTGCCATCCCGGGACTAGCGGGAGGAGAGATCCAGTACTTC
TRBJ1-2 TRBV6-5 . . CASRRGGRLTYGYTF TGTGCCAGCCGAAGAGGGGGACGCTTAACCTATGGCTACACCTTC
TRBJ1-2 TRBV6-5 many TRBD1 CASSAGGGYGYTF TGTGCCAGCAGTGCAGGGGGGGGCTATGGCTACACCTTC
TRBJ2-7 TRBV6-5 few . CASSYSVGYEQYF TGTGCCAGCAGTTACTCGGTAGGCTACGAGCAGTACTTC
TRBJ2-5 TRBV20-1 many . CSAPPGPQETQYF TGCAGTGCGCCCCCGGGACCGCAAGAGACCCAGTACTTC
TRBJ2-4 TRBV5-1 . TRBD2 CASSQGLAGGQNIQYF TGCGCCAGCAGCCAAGGACTAGCGGGGGGCCAAAACATTCAGTACTTC
TRBJ2-5 TRBV7-9 . . CASAPSGQGTQYF TGTGCCAGCGCCCCATCGGGGCAAGGGACCCAGTACTTC
TRBJ1-4 TRBV7-9 . . CASSLANQEKLFF TGTGCCAGCAGCTTGGCAAACCAGGAAAAACTGTTTTTT
TRBJ2-1 TRBV7-9 few . CASSLEGLSNEQFF TGTGCCAGCAGCTTAGAGGGGCTTAGCAATGAGCAGTTCTTC
TRBJ1-4 TRBV5-1 few . CASSYQTGTRAELFF TGCGCCAGCAGCTACCAAACCGGGACAAGGGCTGAGCTGTTTTTT
TRBJ2-5 TRBV18 . . CASSPGPGWQYF TGTGCCAGCTCACCTGGACCTGGATGGCAGTACTTC
TRBJ1-5 TRBV12-3/TRBV12-4 . TRBD1 CASSLYRQGPDQPQHF TGTGCCAGCAGTCTCTACCGACAGGGCCCCGATCAGCCCCAGCATTTT
TRBJ1-1 TRBV4-2 . . CASSQSPGLGTEAFF TGTGCCAGCAGCCAATCCCCCGGGCTAGGCACTGAAGCTTTCTTT
TRBJ2-7 TRBV9 . TRBD1 CASNEGTASPYEQYF TGTGCCAGCAACGAGGGGACAGCGAGTCCCTACGAGCAGTACTTC
TRBJ2-5 TRBV7-2 once TRBD1 CACSSRQGEETQYF TGTGCCTGCAGCTCCCGACAGGGCGAGGAGACCCAGTACTTC
TRBJ1-1 TRBV1 few . CTSSQAFRWVGVYTEAFF TGCACCAGCAGCCAAGCGTTTAGATGGGTTGGGGTTTACACTGAAGCTTTCTTT
TRBJ2-1 TRBV28 . TRBD1 CASRPPGTGFRNEQFF TGTGCCAGCAGACCCCCCGGGACAGGGTTTCGGAATGAGCAGTTCTTC
TRBJ2-7 TRBV29-1 . TRBD2 CSVESGGVAYNEQYF TGCAGCGTCGAGTCGGGGGGGGTTGCCTACAATGAGCAGTACTTC
TRBJ2-3 TRBV27 few TRBD2 CATATSGRSDTDTQYF TGTGCCACCGCGACTAGCGGGAGGTCAGACACAGATACGCAGTATTTT
TRBJ2-1 TRBV7-2 few . CASSPLAATSEQFF TGTGCCAGCAGCCCCCTCGCCGCGACCAGCGAGCAGTTCTTC
TRBJ2-1 TRBV15 . . CATSLRQSNEQFF TGTGCCACCAGCCTAAGACAGAGCAATGAGCAGTTCTTC
TRBJ1-2 TRBV10-3 many TRBD1 CAISDGTGNNYGYTF TGTGCCATCAGTGATGGGACAGGGAATAACTATGGCTACACCTTC
TRBJ2-1 TRBV5-4 . TRBD2 CASSLTSGGENEQFF TGTGCCAGCAGCTTGACTAGCGGGGGGGAAAATGAGCAGTTCTTC
TRBJ2-7 TRBV25-1 many TRBD1 CASSAAGGPFYEQYF TGTGCCAGCAGTGCGGCAGGGGGTCCTTTCTACGAGCAGTACTTC
TRBJ2-7 TRBV13 . TRBD2 CASSAPGRARYNEQYF TGTGCCAGCAGCGCGCCCGGGAGGGCCAGGTACAATGAGCAGTACTTC
TRBJ2-7 TRBV28 few . CASSLDQTSYEQYF TGTGCCAGCAGCCTAGACCAGACCTCCTACGAGCAGTACTTC
TRBJ2-1 TRBV21-1 . . CASNDSPSGKTFYNEQFF TGTGCCAGCAATGATTCTCCTAGCGGGAAAACGTTCTACAATGAGCAGTTCTTC
TRBJ2-5 TRBV27 . . CASSPGTQGRETQYF TGTGCCAGCAGTCCCGGGACACAGGGCCGGGAGACCCAGTACTTC
TRBJ1-4 TRBV7-9 . . CASSLGGRSGEKLFF TGTGCCAGCAGCTTAGGAGGAAGGAGCGGTGAAAAACTGTTTTTT
TRBJ1-6 TRBV12-3/TRBV12-4 . . CASSPPSSGPNSPLHF TGTGCCAGCAGTCCGCCCTCGTCCGGACCCAATTCACCCCTCCACTTT
TRBJ2-5 TRBV20-1 . . CSARDQGITETQYF TGCAGTGCTAGAGACCAGGGGATTACGGAGACCCAGTACTTC
TRBJ1-2 TRBV20-1 . . CSARVEGLGYGYTF TGCAGTGCTAGAGTCGAGGGCTTAGGCTATGGCTACACCTTC
TRBJ2-1 TRBV12-3/TRBV12-4 few . CASSLASLDHEQFF TGTGCCAGCAGTTTAGCTTCCCTGGATCATGAGCAGTTCTTC